These 25 T cell receptor beta chains came from one sample sequenced in a study of T cell responses to AZD1222 COVID-19 vaccine. Some clones are missing from TCRdb's copy, which holds only in-frame ones; the method was immunoSEQ multiplex PCR. This table holds approximately 150,000 clones, 80% to 95% found once. This specimen was peripheral blood, taken on day 0 of AZD1222 vaccination. All receptors come from an adult in good health.

As for this clone: The sample carries other DNA sequences with the same CDR3. The gene calls are TRBV18 and TRBJ2-3; no clear D. Trimming shortened V by 2 bases and J by 3 bases, and 3 bases separated the two germline ends. The germline CDR1 and CDR2 sequences are KGHSH and LQKENI. The CDR3 has 12 residues. CDR3 loop: CASSPGTDTQYF. DNA for the CDR3: TGTGCCAGCTCACCAGGGACAGATACGCAGTATTTT.

The chain combines TRBV5-6 with TRBJ1-2; 8 nucleotides agree with TRBD1. Germline V gene lookup returns CDR1 SGHDT and CDR2 YYEEEE. CDR3 length: 15 residues. V lost 4 bases and J lost 3; bases outside the gene matches: 8. CDR3 amino acids: CASSRQGFSYYGYTF. The CDR3, as DNA: TGTGCCAGCAGCCGACAGGGGTTTTCTTACTATGGCTACACCTTC.

This clone was seen once. The genes are TRBV6-5 and TRBJ1-6; D is uncertain. The ends were cut back, 0 bases at V and 11 bases at J, with 14 bases in the middle. Germline values: CDR1 MNHEY, CDR2 SVGAGI. This CDR3 comprises 15 residues. The DNA of the CDR3 is TGTGCCAGCAGTTACTCGAGTACGGGAGTGGCACCCCTCCACTTT. Protein product: CASSYSSTGVAPLHF.

The J gene is TRBJ2-2, the V gene TRBV11-3; 13 bases match TRBD2. There are 17 residues in the CDR3. Germline loops: CDR1 SGHNT, CDR2 YENEEA. The J segment lost 4 bases and the V segment lost 4 bases, leaving 6 bases of the junction unmatched. For the CDR3, the DNA is TGTGCCAGCAGCTCCACTAGCGGGGGGGCCGGCACCGGGGAGCTGTTTTTT. It specifies CASSSTSGGAGTGELFF.

J is TRBJ1-3 and V is TRBV30; D remains unclear. V lost 1 base and J 4 bases, leaving 2 bases between the germline ends. The CDR3 loop spans 11 amino acids. Germline V gives CDR1 GTSNPN, CDR2 SVGIG (reference sequence). CDR3 loop: CAWSEGNTIYF. In DNA form, the CDR3 reads TGTGCCTGGAGTGAAGGAAACACCATATATTTT.

This chain links TRBV6-5 with TRBJ2-3; TRBD1 or TRBD2 may be the D gene (5 bases each). Trimming removed 6 bases at V and 2 bases at J, with 15 bases between. The length of the CDR3 is 15 residues. Germline-derived CDR1 and CDR2 are MNHEY and SVGAGI. The CDR3 region is CASSPGWGSTDTQYF. The CDR3 nucleotides read TGTGCCAGCAGCCCCGGGTGGGGGTCCACAGATACGCAGTATTTT.

DNA of the CDR3: TGTGCCAGCAGTTATGACAGCCGTAACTATGGCTACACCTTC. The encoded protein is CASSYDSRNYGYTF. The genes are TRBV27 and TRBJ1-2; a weak D match, TRBD1 (5 bases). Germline values: CDR1 MNHEY, CDR2 SMNVEV (reference sequence). The CDR3 is made up of 14 amino acids. Trimming shortened V by 4 bases and J by 1 base, and 10 bases separated the two germline ends.

The chain is built from TRBV7-3 and TRBJ1-1; TRBD1 is a possible D gene (5 bases). Trimming shortened V by 6 bases and J by 4 bases, and 15 bases separated the two germline ends. CDR1 is SGHTA, CDR2 FQGTGA, per germline. This CDR3 has 14 amino acids. The CDR3 region has the DNA TGTGCCAGCAGTGATTATGGGGGGACCACTGAAGCTTTCTTT. Its translation: CASSDYGGTTEAFF. Filled out from reference TRBV7-3 and TRBJ1-1, the complete variable domain reads GAGVSQTPSNKVTEKGKYVELRCDPISGHTALYWYRQSLGQGPEFLIYFQGTGAADDSGLPNDRFFAVRPEGSVSTLKIQRTERGDSAVYLCASSDYGGTTEAFFGQGTRLTVV.

The chain has TRBV5-1 and TRBJ1-1; D may be TRBD1 (5 bases). Trimming left V 1 base short and J 1 base short, with 11 bases between. Germline CDR1 is SGHRS and CDR2 is YFSETQ. This CDR3 has 15 residues. The CDR3 region is CASSLWGISNTEAFF. In nucleotides, the CDR3 is TGCGCCAGCAGCTTGTGGGGGATCTCGAACACTGAAGCTTTCTTT.

The CDR3 region has the DNA TGCAGTGCTAGTAGGAGGGCCTACGAGCAGTACTTC. Translating it yields CSASRRAYEQYF. V gene TRBV20-1 combines with J gene TRBJ2-7; D possibly corresponds to TRBD2 (6 bases). The V gene's germline CDR1 is DFQATT and CDR2 SNEGSKA (reference sequence). V gave up 3 bases and J gave up 2 bases, with 8 bases separating them. The CDR3 runs to 12 residues.

V gene TRBV5-4 combines with J gene TRBJ2-5; the match to TRBD2 covers 7 bases. This CDR3 region has 13 residues. Germline CDR1 and CDR2: SGHNT and YYREEE (reference sequence). The junction had 9 bases not matched to a gene; V was cut back by 3 bases and J by 10 bases. Written as DNA, the CDR3 is TGTGCCAGCAGCTCCCGGGAGGAGAGAGGCCAGTACTTC. Its translation is CASSSREERGQYF.

This chain uses TRBV5-4 with TRBJ2-2; 10 nucleotides line up with TRBD2. This CDR3 is built from 17 residues. In germline, CDR1 is SGHNT, CDR2 YYREEE (reference sequence). V shed 4 bases and J 6 bases; nucleotides not matched to a gene: 12. As DNA, the CDR3 is TGTGCCAGCAGCCCATCTTGGGCTAGCGGGAGATCCGGGGAGCTGTTTTTT. This translates into CASSPSWASGRSGELFF.

V gene TRBV25-1 combines with J gene TRBJ2-2; the D is unclear. The germline V gene encodes CDR1 MGHDK and CDR2 SYGVNS. Trimming removed 2 bases from V and 5 bases from J, with 12 bases in between. This CDR3 contains 15 residues. The CDR3 loop is CASSEVPPRTGELFF. The CDR3 DNA sequence: TGTGCCAGCAGTGAAGTTCCCCCTCGGACCGGGGAGCTGTTTTTT.

This chain uses TRBV30 with TRBJ1-4, with D possibly TRBD1 on 6 matching bases. Trimming took 6 bases from V and 8 from J, leaving 16 bases between them. This CDR3 spans 13 amino acids. Looked up from germline, CDR1 is GTSNPN and CDR2 is SVGIG (reference sequence). Here the CDR3 reads CACFGQFYEKLFF. For the CDR3, the DNA is TGTGCCTGCTTCGGACAGTTTTACGAAAAACTGTTTTTT.

The chain links TRBV5-6 to TRBJ2-3; TRBD2 matches at 13 bases. CDR1 is SGHDT and CDR2 is YYEEEE in the germline V gene. J was trimmed by 2 bases and V by 4 bases; bases with no gene match: 7. The CDR3 consists of 17 residues. This chain's CDR3 is CASSLSGLAGVTDTQYF. In DNA form, the CDR3 reads TGTGCCAGCAGCCTCTCCGGACTAGCGGGGGTCACAGATACGCAGTATTTT.

The V call is TRBV7-9, the J call TRBJ2-7; 8 bases match TRBD1. After removal of 0 bases from V and 2 bases from J, the junction contained 0 bases not matched to a gene. The germline gives CDR1 SEHNR, CDR2 FQNEAQ (reference sequence). The CDR3 runs to 14 residues. CDR3 coding DNA: TGTGCCAGCAGCTTAGCGGACAGGGCCTACGAGCAGTACTTC. It specifies CASSLADRAYEQYF.

The chain recombines TRBV6-5 with TRBJ2-7, with TRBD2 as a possible D gene (5 bases). The germline V gene encodes CDR1 MNHEY and CDR2 SVGAGI. V lost 6 bases and J 0 bases, leaving 9 bases between the germline ends. CDR3 size: 13 residues. CDR3 sequence: CASRDLYSYEQYF. The CDR3 DNA reads as TGTGCCAGCAGGGACTTATACTCCTACGAGCAGTACTTC.

The chain recombines TRBV6-5 with TRBJ1-6, with TRBD1 matching over 7 bases. Trimming at V came to 7 bases and at J to 11 bases, leaving 14 bases not matched to a gene. Germline-derived CDR1 and CDR2 are MNHEY and SVGAGI. CDR3 size: 15 residues. The CDR3 loop reads CASNDPKRGLTPLHF. CDR3 sequence (DNA): TGTGCCAGCAACGATCCGAAAAGGGGGCTGACACCCCTCCACTTT.

The chain has TRBV24-1 and TRBJ2-5, with D possibly being TRBD1 (5 bases). Germline-derived CDR1 and CDR2 are KGHDR and SFDVKD. This CDR3 has 16 residues. V lost 3 bases and J lost 5, with 18 bases in between. The CDR3 nucleotides read TGTGCCACCAGTGATGGTACGAGCCCAAAGGGGGAGACCCAGTACTTC. This encodes CATSDGTSPKGETQYF.

This chain joins TRBV28 and TRBJ1-6; a weak D match, TRBD1 (5 bases). The CDR3 runs to 13 residues. Trimming took 5 bases from V and 7 from J, leaving 9 bases between them. Looked up from germline, CDR1 is MDHEN and CDR2 is SYDVKM. This CDR3 reads CASSPNRNSPLHF. The CDR3 DNA reads as TGTGCCAGCAGTCCGAACAGGAATTCACCCCTCCACTTT.

The V and J genes are TRBV5-4 and TRBJ2-1, with 11 bases aligning to TRBD2. This CDR3 comprises 15 residues. Germline V lookup: CDR1 SGHNT, CDR2 YYREEE (reference sequence). J was trimmed by 5 bases and V by 4 bases; bases with no gene match: 5. The CDR3 bases are TGTGCCAGCAGCGTTAGCGGGAGGGCCCACAATGAGCAGTTCTTC. As protein: CASSVSGRAHNEQFF.

The chain joins TRBV6-2 or TRBV6-3 to TRBJ2-2, with 7 bases matching TRBD1. The V gene end was trimmed by 6 bases and the J gene end by 0 bases; junction bases not matched to a gene: 7. CDR1 is MNHEY, CDR2 SVGEGT, per germline. The CDR3 is made up of 16 amino acids. CDR3 loop: CASSLHGTANTGELFF. In nucleotides, the CDR3 is TGTGCCAGCAGCCTACATGGGACAGCGAACACCGGGGAGCTGTTTTTT.

V usage is TRBV7-2 and J usage is TRBJ1-2; D not certain. V lost 1 base and J lost 4, with 7 bases in between. This CDR3 region has 13 residues. CDR1 and CDR2 (germline): SGHTA, FQGNSA. CDR3 DNA sequence: TGTGCCAGCAGCTTAGGCGGGCGCTATGGCTACACCTTC. Its protein is CASSLGGRYGYTF. Combining the CDR3 with reference TRBV7-2 and TRBJ1-2 gives the whole variable domain GAGVSQSPSNKVTEKGKDVELRCDPISGHTALYWYRQSLGQGLEFLIYFQGNSAPDKSGLPSDRFSAERTGGSVSTLTIQRTQQEDSAVYLCASSLGGRYGYTFGSGTRLTVV.

The CDR3 reads CASSEYPVRPTGANVLTF. Written as DNA, the CDR3 is TGTGCCAGCAGTGAATACCCCGTCCGTCCAACTGGGGCCAACGTCCTGACTTTC. The chain couples TRBV6-1 to TRBJ2-6; the D is unclear. The CDR3 sequence is 18 residues long. Trimming took 2 bases from V and 2 from J, leaving 16 bases between them. Germline lookup yields CDR1 MNHNS and CDR2 SASEGT.

The gene calls are TRBV15 and TRBJ2-3; D not resolved. Germline CDR1 and CDR2: LNHNV and YYDKDF (reference sequence). This CDR3 is built from 13 residues. Trimming stripped 5 bases from V and 0 bases from J, with 6 bases between. The CDR3 spells CATSAPSTDTQYF. The DNA of the CDR3 is TGTGCCACCAGCGCCCCGAGCACAGATACGCAGTATTTT.